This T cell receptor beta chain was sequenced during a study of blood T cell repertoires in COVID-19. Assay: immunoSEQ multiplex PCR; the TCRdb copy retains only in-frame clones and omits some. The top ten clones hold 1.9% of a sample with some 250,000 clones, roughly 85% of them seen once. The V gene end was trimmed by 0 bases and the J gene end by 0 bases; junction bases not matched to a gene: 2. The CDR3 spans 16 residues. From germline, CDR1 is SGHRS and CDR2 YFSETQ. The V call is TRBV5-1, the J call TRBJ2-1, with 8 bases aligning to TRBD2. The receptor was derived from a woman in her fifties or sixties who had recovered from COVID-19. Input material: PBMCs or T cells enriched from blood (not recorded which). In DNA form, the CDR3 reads TGCGCCAGCAGCTTGGGCGGGGGGAACTCCTACAATGAGCAGTTCTTC. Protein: CASSLGGGNSYNEQFF.